This T cell receptor beta chain was identified during a study of regulatory T cells in long-lasting Graves disease. Time point specified: newly diagnosed GD, antithyroid drugs for less than 3 months. After RNA was extracted from PBMCs, the TCR library was made from it. The source of the patients was an endocrinology department in Xi'an, China. Study findings and constraints: Whereas more than 950 public clonotypes were shared by new patients, persistent patients shared more, at some 2,900.

Germline trimming cut 3 bases from V and 0 bases from J; bases unmatched to any gene: 3. CDR3 length: 15 residues. CDR1 and CDR2 (germline): DFQATT, SNEGSKA (reference sequence). The authors built TCR beta libraries using iRepertoire HTBI primers and Arm-PCR of CDR3 regions. TCRdb independently ran MiXCR on the multiplex PCR reads; one entry per CDR3 protein. The sample contains approximately 460,000 distinct CDR3 sequences, about 15% of which appear only once. This clonotype was recorded many times. The target antigen is unknown. These data are also associated with another study on T cells in Graves' hyperthyroidism and ophthalmopathy.

This receptor was obtained from a woman aged 25 to 45 with Graves disease. The rearrangement joins TRBV20-1 to TRBJ2-2; 8 nucleotides align to TRBD2. Sequenced here: peripheral blood mononuclear cells (PBMCs), sampled at new diagnosis, from a patient treated with antithyroid drugs. The CDR3 loop is CSARSGSANTGELFF. The DNA for the CDR3 is TGCAGTGCTAGGAGCGGGAGCGCGAACACCGGGGAGCTGTTTTTT.